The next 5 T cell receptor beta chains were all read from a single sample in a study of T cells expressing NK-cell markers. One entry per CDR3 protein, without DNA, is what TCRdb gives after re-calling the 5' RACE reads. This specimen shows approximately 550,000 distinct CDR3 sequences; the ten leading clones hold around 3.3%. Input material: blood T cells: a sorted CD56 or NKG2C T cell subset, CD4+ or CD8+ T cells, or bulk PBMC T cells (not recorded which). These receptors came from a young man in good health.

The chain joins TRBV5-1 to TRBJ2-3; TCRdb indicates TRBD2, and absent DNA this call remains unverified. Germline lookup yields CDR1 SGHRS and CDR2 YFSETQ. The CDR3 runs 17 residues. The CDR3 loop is CASSQTTSGRGPDTQYF.

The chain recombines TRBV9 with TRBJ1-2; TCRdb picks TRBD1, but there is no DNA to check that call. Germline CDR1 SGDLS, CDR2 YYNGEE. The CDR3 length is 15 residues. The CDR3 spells CASIPPSGASDGYTF.

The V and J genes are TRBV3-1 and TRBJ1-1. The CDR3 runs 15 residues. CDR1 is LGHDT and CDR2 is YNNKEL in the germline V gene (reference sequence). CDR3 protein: CASSPKTRRTSEAFF.

The CDR3 loop reads CASSSRPGPEQFF. V is TRBV7-8 and J is TRBJ2-1; as DNA is missing, the TRBD1 call by TCRdb cannot be tested. The germline V gene encodes CDR1 SGHVS and CDR2 FQNEAQ. This CDR3 region has 13 residues.

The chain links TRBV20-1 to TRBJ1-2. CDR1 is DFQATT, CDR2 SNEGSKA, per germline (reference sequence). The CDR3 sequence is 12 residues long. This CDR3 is CSAKSPIGGYTF.